This TCR beta chain was captured by sequencing in a study of shared clonotypes between healthy human individuals. Study background: Two female and three male donors aged 18 to 49 were enrolled. A donor's plate count was three for CD4 naive and three for CD4 memory; CD8 naive had two and CD8 memory one. Study results and limitations: In having few donors, the study represented limited genetic and exposure-history diversity. Against clonotypes common to all four donors, non-shared ones had lower generation probabilities.

The naive CD8 subset, CD45RO-negative cells positively selected for CCR7, excluded terminally differentiated effector memory CD45RA+ cells. Assay: immunoSEQ multiplex PCR; the TCRdb copy retains only in-frame clones and omits some. The profile shows hundreds of thousands of clones, roughly 96% of them singletons. Regarding this clone: The antigen remains unidentified.

The clonotype originates from a woman aged 25-40 years in good health. The sequenced sample consisted of naive CD8+ T cells sorted from blood.

DNA for the CDR3: TGCGCCAGCAGCCAAGATTCCTGGCCGCCCAGGGGCGGCTACACCTTC. This sequence encodes CASSQDSWPPRGGYTF. The gene calls are TRBV4-1 and TRBJ1-2, with D maybe TRBD1 (6 bases). Between the trimmed V and J ends, which lost 0 bases and 8 bases, there was a span of 19 bases. The CDR3 runs 16 residues. CDR1 is MGHRA, CDR2 YSYEKL, per germline.